Shown below are 3 T cell receptor beta chains from a single sample sequenced in a study of T cell responses to AZD1222 COVID-19 vaccine. TCRdb's copy holds only in-frame clones and misses some; the assay was immunoSEQ multiplex PCR. Of over 100,000 clones in the sample, roughly 90% were seen once. Sample: peripheral blood, taken 28 days after the second AZD1222 dose. These receptor sequences come from an adult who received the AZD1222 COVID-19 vaccine.

The rearrangement joins TRBV6-5 to TRBJ1-1; D ambiguous. The ends were cut back, 7 bases at V and 6 bases at J, with 15 bases in the middle. This CDR3 spans 13 amino acids. CDR1 is MNHEY and CDR2 is SVGAGI in the germline V gene. CDR3 sequence reads: CASMWGAESEAFF. The CDR3 nucleotides are TGTGCCAGCATGTGGGGTGCGGAGTCTGAAGCTTTCTTT.

This rearrangement joins TRBV6-5 to TRBJ2-1, with 10 positions matching TRBD2. The V gene end was trimmed by 4 bases and the J gene end by 9 bases; junction bases not matched to a gene: 9. This CDR3 comprises 15 residues. Germline-derived CDR1 and CDR2 are MNHEY and SVGAGI. CDR3 nucleotide sequence: TGTGCCAGCAGTTTAAGTTCTAGCGGGAGTGGTGAGCAGTTCTTC. It translates to CASSLSSSGSGEQFF.

The rearrangement joins TRBV18 to TRBJ2-3; D remains ambiguous. The CDR3 contains 11 residues. Trimming pared 5 bases from V and 2 bases from J, leaving 2 bases between. CDR1 KGHSH and CDR2 LQKENI come from the germline V gene. CDR3 DNA: TGTGCCAGCTCAAACACAGATACGCAGTATTTT. Translating it yields CASSNTDTQYF.